This paragraph reports one T cell receptor beta chain. Grouping used clinical history reported by participants in a survey and questionnaire. The sample originates from a study of blood T cell repertoires in COVID-19. Germline CDR1 is SGHRS and CDR2 is YFSETQ. V gave up 0 bases and J gave up 2 bases, with 13 bases separating them. The CDR3 is 16 residues long. The assay was immunoSEQ multiplex PCR, and TCRdb's table has in-frame clones only and misses some. The sample holds 250,000 or so clones, 70% to 90% seen once. Sequencing used PBMCs or T cells enriched from blood (not recorded which). This receptor was taken from a woman in her 30s with acute COVID-19. The rearrangement joins TRBV5-1 to TRBJ2-3, with D perhaps TRBD1 (6 bases). Here the CDR3 reads CASSLGQQGPTDTQYF. Written as DNA, the CDR3 is TGCGCCAGCAGCTTGGGGCAGCAGGGGCCCACAGATACGCAGTATTTT.